This TCR beta chain was profiled in a study of cytotoxic CD8 clonotypes in ibrutinib-treated CLL. Some clones are missing from TCRdb's copy, which holds only in-frame ones; the method was immunoSEQ multiplex PCR. This table has about 39,000 clones, approximately 67% appearing once. CDR1 is SNHLY, CDR2 FYNNEI, per germline. V shed 6 bases and J shed 6 bases, with 6 bases lying between them. This CDR3 spans 12 amino acids. This clone is labeled medium-sized. The sample here was PBMCs, taken at disease progression, from a patient treated with ibrutinib. The receptor's source is a human donor with chronic lymphocytic leukemia. The chain has TRBV2 and TRBJ1-6, with a possible D match to TRBD1 (5 bases). The CDR3 reads CASRQGNSPLHF. The CDR3 DNA follows: TGTGCCAGCAGGCAGGGTAATTCACCCCTCCACTTT.